This T cell receptor beta chain was captured by sequencing in a study of T cells in Graves' hyperthyroidism and ophthalmopathy. Amplification targeted TCR beta CDR3 regions from RNA transcripts. With the HTBI primer set, the TCR CDR3 went through a first round of RT-PCR. TCRdb reprocessed the multiplex PCR reads via MiXCR and lists one record per CDR3 protein. The sample shows hundreds of thousands of distinct CDR3 sequences, about 14% of them seen only once. Losses at the gene ends were 3 bases for V and 8 bases for J; bases not matched to a gene: 8. CDR1 is MGHRA and CDR2 is YSYEKL in the germline V gene. The CDR3 runs 15 residues. Researchers defined stable Graves' hyperthyroidism as no ophthalmopathy progression within 18 months. These patients, aged 18 to 65, had recently diagnosed hyperthyroidism lasting under 2 months.

The rearrangement joins TRBV4-1 to TRBJ1-4; 8 nucleotides agree with TRBD1. The sequenced material came from blood. This receptor was obtained from a woman aged 40 to 50 with Graves' hyperthyroidism. The CDR3 sequence is CASSQPRQGIEKLFF. DNA of the CDR3: TGCGCCAGCAGCCAGCCGAGACAGGGGATAGAAAAACTGTTTTTT.